This T cell receptor beta chain was captured in a study of Ad26.COV2.S vaccination and SARS-CoV-2 variants. TCRdb's table, derived via immunoSEQ multiplex PCR, lists solely in-frame clones and lacks some. The sample yields hundreds of thousands of clones, 80% to 95% seen once. The germline V gene encodes CDR1 MNHEY and CDR2 SVGAGI. The trim removed 7 bases at V and 3 bases at J, leaving 8 bases unmatched. This CDR3 contains 15 residues. Noted treatment: about 20 received Ad26.COV2.S at low or high dose, single or two shots; several received placebo; per-sample allocation not given. On day 63 after the first injection, vaccine and placebo recipients gave samples.

The chain carries TRBV6-5 and TRBJ2-7, with 11 bases matching TRBD2. The sample was peripheral blood, taken in a trial of Ad26.COV2.S vaccine versus placebo. The sequence was obtained from a person aged 18-65 years who received the Ad26.COV2.S COVID-19 vaccine or a placebo. DNA of the CDR3: TGTGCCAGCACCTCAGCCCTAGCGGGGGGCTACGAGCAGTACTTC. Protein: CASTSALAGGYEQYF.